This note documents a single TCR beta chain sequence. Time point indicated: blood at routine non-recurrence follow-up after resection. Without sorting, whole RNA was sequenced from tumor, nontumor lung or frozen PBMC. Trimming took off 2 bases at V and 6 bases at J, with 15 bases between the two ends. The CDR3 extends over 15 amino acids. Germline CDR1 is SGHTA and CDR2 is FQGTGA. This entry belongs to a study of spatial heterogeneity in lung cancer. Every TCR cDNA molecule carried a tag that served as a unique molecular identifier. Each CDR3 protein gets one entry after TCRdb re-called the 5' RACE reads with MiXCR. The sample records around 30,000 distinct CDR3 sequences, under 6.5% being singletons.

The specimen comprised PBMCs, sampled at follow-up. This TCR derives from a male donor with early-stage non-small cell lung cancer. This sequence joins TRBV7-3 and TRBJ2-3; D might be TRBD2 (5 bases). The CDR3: CASSLGSPRSDTQYF. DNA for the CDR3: TGTGCCAGCAGCTTAGGGAGCCCCCGTTCGGATACGCAGTATTTT.